A single sample is the source of the 32 T cell receptor beta chains below, sequenced in a study of blood T cell repertoires in COVID-19. Assay used: immunoSEQ multiplex PCR; TCRdb lists only in-frame clones, some missing. The sample gives a few hundred thousand clones, around 85% of which show up once; around 1.8% is in the top ten. Input material: PBMCs or T cells enriched from blood (not recorded which). Receptors originate from a woman between 50 and 59 years old who had recovered from COVID-19.

The chain uses TRBV27 and TRBJ2-7, with D possibly matching TRBD2 (5 bases). The CDR3 runs 16 residues. Trimming cost V 0 bases and J 4 bases, with 16 bases left between them. CDR1 and CDR2 (germline): MNHEY, SMNVEV (reference sequence). Here the CDR3 reads CASSLSGDAQFYEQYF. The CDR3 DNA follows: TGTGCCAGCAGTTTATCCGGGGATGCGCAATTTTACGAGCAGTACTTC.

With regard to this clone: The sample has other DNA sequences that encode this CDR3 too. The rearrangement joins TRBV5-1 to TRBJ1-2; D might be TRBD1 (6 bases). Trimming took 2 bases from V and 4 from J, leaving 9 bases between them. Looked up from germline, CDR1 is SGHRS and CDR2 is YFSETQ. This CDR3 comprises 13 residues. This CDR3 is CASSLQGRYGYTF. CDR3 DNA: TGCGCCAGCAGCTTACAGGGTCGCTATGGCTACACCTTC.

This chain joins TRBV14 and TRBJ2-3; D gene unclear. The germline V gene has CDR1 SGHDN and CDR2 FVKESK. The length of the CDR3 is 13 residues. V lost 0 bases to trimming and J lost 3 bases, with 4 bases between them. CDR3 protein: CASSQDMTDTQYF. The DNA of the CDR3 is TGTGCCAGCAGCCAAGATATGACAGATACGCAGTATTTT.

The gene calls are TRBV6-5 and TRBJ1-1; TRBD1 aligns across 8 bases. J was trimmed by 4 bases and V by 5 bases; bases with no gene match: 6. The germline V gene has CDR1 MNHEY and CDR2 SVGAGI. This CDR3 has 14 amino acids. This CDR3 reads CASSPRTGTTEAFF. The CDR3 nucleotides are TGTGCCAGCAGTCCGAGGACAGGGACCACTGAAGCTTTCTTT.

This clone occurred once. J is TRBJ2-7 and V is TRBV6-2 or TRBV6-3, with 9 bases matching TRBD1. The CDR3 is 15 residues long. Losses at the gene ends were 6 bases for V and 6 bases for J; bases not matched to a gene: 12. The germline gives CDR1 MNHEY, CDR2 SVGEGT. The CDR3 nucleotides are TGTGCCAGCAGCGCACCGGGACAGGGCTCGAGCGAGCAGTACTTC. It translates to CASSAPGQGSSEQYF.

The chain joins TRBV28 to TRBJ2-3; 11 positions agree with TRBD1. Germline V gives CDR1 MDHEN, CDR2 SYDVKM. This CDR3 spans 20 amino acids. V was pared by 1 base and J by 0 bases, with 12 bases of the junction left unmatched. CDR3 bases: TGTGCCAGCAGTTTATCGTCCGAGGGGACAGGGGGTTATAGCACAGATACGCAGTATTTT. The encoded protein is CASSLSSEGTGGYSTDTQYF.

The chain combines TRBV24-1 with TRBJ1-2, with D perhaps TRBD1 (5 bases). The CDR3 is made up of 14 amino acids. Between the trimmed V and J ends, which lost 1 base and 6 bases, there was a span of 11 bases. Germline CDR1 and CDR2: KGHDR and SFDVKD. CDR3: CATSDFPREDGYTF. In DNA, the CDR3 is TGTGCCACCAGTGATTTTCCCAGGGAGGATGGCTACACCTTC.

This chain connects TRBV5-8 to TRBJ1-2; D might be TRBD1 (6 bases). CDR3 length: 14 amino acids. V lost 2 bases, J lost 2 bases, and 10 bases lay in between. The germline V gene encodes CDR1 SGHTS and CDR2 YDEGEE. The chain's CDR3 is CASSFPTGNYGYTF. DNA of the CDR3: TGTGCCAGCAGCTTTCCGACAGGAAACTATGGCTACACCTTC.

This sequence joins TRBV7-2 and TRBJ1-2; TRBD1 is a possible D gene (5 bases). Germline V gene data show CDR1 as SGHTA and CDR2 as FQGNSA. The CDR3 contains 15 residues. The V gene lost 1 base and the J gene lost 6 bases, with 15 bases spanning the gap. DNA for the CDR3: TGTGCCAGCAGCTTAGTTGGAATGGAGGGGAATGGCTACACCTTC. Its translation: CASSLVGMEGNGYTF.

The genes are TRBV5-5 and TRBJ1-1; D gene ambiguous. V was cut by 0 bases and J by 7 bases, with 10 bases left in between. The germline gives CDR1 SGHKS, CDR2 YYEKEE (reference sequence). The CDR3 consists of 13 residues. The CDR3 spells CASSLGGPLEAFF. DNA of the CDR3: TGTGCCAGCAGCTTGGGTGGGCCGCTTGAAGCTTTCTTT.

CDR3: CASSLDSQFNQPQHF. In DNA, the CDR3 is TGCGCCAGCAGCTTGGACAGCCAGTTCAATCAGCCCCAGCATTTT. The rearrangement links TRBV5-1 to TRBJ1-5, with unresolved D. Per the germline V gene, CDR1 is SGHRS and CDR2 is YFSETQ. Trimming left V 0 bases short and J 3 bases short, with 10 bases between. This CDR3 is 15 amino acids long.

The chain links TRBV6-6 to TRBJ2-1; no reliable D call. CDR3 length equals 12 residues. Per germline, CDR1 MNHNY and CDR2 SVGAGI (reference sequence). Trimming left V 5 bases short and J 8 bases short, with 10 bases between. DNA of the CDR3: TGTGCCAGCAGTCAGACCGGAGATGAGCAGTTCTTC. This translates into CASSQTGDEQFF.

The gene calls are TRBV7-2 and TRBJ1-1; D remains ambiguous. In germline, CDR1 is SGHTA, CDR2 FQGNSA. CDR3 length: 14 residues. V lost 4 bases, J lost 2 bases, and 11 bases lay in between. Here the CDR3 DNA reads TGTGCCAGCAGCTCCCTTACACCCAACACTGAAGCTTTCTTT. It codes for CASSSLTPNTEAFF.

The rearrangement joins TRBV14 to TRBJ1-6; 10 bases are a match to TRBD1. CDR3 size: 18 residues. After removal of 3 bases from V and 4 bases from J, the junction contained 9 bases not matched to a gene. Looked up from germline, CDR1 is SGHDN and CDR2 is FVKESK. The CDR3 reads CASSQEPRGQGYNSPLHF. In nucleotides, the CDR3 is TGTGCCAGCAGCCAGGAACCACGGGGACAGGGGTATAATTCACCCCTCCACTTT.

The chain links TRBV11-2 to TRBJ2-3, with 10 bases fitting TRBD2. The germline gives CDR1 SGHAT, CDR2 FQNNGV. The CDR3 totals 19 residues. J gave up 2 bases and V 2 bases, and 13 bases lay outside the gene matches. DNA for the CDR3: TGTGCCAGCAGCTTATTCGGTTCTAGCGGGAGAGGGACCACAGATACGCAGTATTTT. It yields the protein CASSLFGSSGRGTTDTQYF.

The J gene is TRBJ2-2, the V gene TRBV10-2; TRBD2 matches 12 bases. The V gene's germline CDR1 is WSHSY and CDR2 SAAADI. The trim removed 6 bases at V and 2 bases at J, leaving 13 bases unmatched. The length of the CDR3 is 19 residues. The CDR3: CASSSPTSGSNRNTGELFF. In DNA, the CDR3 is TGCGCCAGCAGCTCACCGACTAGCGGGAGTAATCGCAACACCGGGGAGCTGTTTTTT.

This clone was recorded only once. V is TRBV5-1 and J is TRBJ2-3; 10 bases map to TRBD2. The J segment lost 3 bases and the V segment lost 0 bases, leaving 4 bases of the junction unmatched. The germline V gene has CDR1 SGHRS and CDR2 YFSETQ. CDR3 size: 16 residues. CDR3 in DNA: TGCGCCAGCAGCTTGGATTTAGCGGGAGGAACAGATACGCAGTATTTT. Amino acid sequence: CASSLDLAGGTDTQYF.

The V call is TRBV6-1, the J call TRBJ1-4; D is possibly TRBD1 (5 bases). The CDR3 has 16 amino acids. Per germline, CDR1 MNHNS and CDR2 SASEGT. The V gene lost 4 bases and the J gene lost 4 bases, with 16 bases spanning the gap. The CDR3: CASSAPEDIHNEKLFF. The DNA for the CDR3 is TGTGCCAGCAGTGCCCCAGAGGACATTCATAATGAAAAACTGTTTTTT.

Written as DNA, the CDR3 is TGCGCCAGCAGCTCGGGACAGGTTTACGAGCAGTACTTC. This encodes CASSSGQVYEQYF. V usage is TRBV5-1 and J usage is TRBJ2-7; TRBD1 matches 8 bases. The V gene end was trimmed by 3 bases and the J gene end by 4 bases; junction bases not matched to a gene: 3. The germline V gene has CDR1 SGHRS and CDR2 YFSETQ. The CDR3 spans 13 residues.

This sequence joins TRBV5-4 and TRBJ2-3; tentatively, D is TRBD2 (6 bases). Trimming shortened V by 0 bases and J by 4 bases, and 15 bases separated the two germline ends. This CDR3 is built from 16 residues. Germline CDR1 SGHNT, CDR2 YYREEE (reference sequence). The CDR3 DNA reads TGTGCCAGCAGCTTGGCACCTTGGCGGGAATCAGATACGCAGTATTTT. Encoded protein: CASSLAPWRESDTQYF.

The chain is built from TRBV2 and TRBJ2-1, with D possibly matching TRBD2 (7 bases). This CDR3 contains 14 residues. The ends were cut back, 8 bases at V and 8 bases at J, with 19 bases in the middle. Per germline, CDR1 SNHLY and CDR2 FYNNEI. CDR3 nucleotides: TGTGCCAGCGGGGGGGGCGGGAGAATTTATGAGCAGTTCTTC. Translated: CASGGGGRIYEQFF.

The chain is built from TRBV5-6 and TRBJ2-2; TRBD1 might be the D (5 bases). Trimming removed 4 bases at V and 5 bases at J, with 21 bases between. Per germline, CDR1 SGHDT and CDR2 YYEEEE. The CDR3 spans 17 residues. The CDR3 DNA is TGTGCCAGCAGCGGTCTTTCTTTAGGGGTGGGAACCGGGGAGCTGTTTTTT. Translation gives CASSGLSLGVGTGELFF.

The CDR3, as DNA: TGCGCCAGCAGCTTGACAGGACAGCTCAGCACAGATACGCAGTATTTT. This codes for CASSLTGQLSTDTQYF. The chain carries TRBV5-1 and TRBJ2-3; D might be TRBD1 (6 bases). Germline CDR1 and CDR2: SGHRS and YFSETQ. V lost 1 base and J 0 bases, leaving 12 bases between the germline ends. This CDR3 is built from 16 residues.

This chain connects TRBV12-3 or TRBV12-4 to TRBJ1-5; D remains unclear. Trimming cost V 3 bases and J 4 bases, with 7 bases left between them. CDR3 size: 13 residues. The CDR3 region has the DNA TGTGCCAGCAGTTTGGAGGTTAATCAGCCCCAGCATTTT. Translated: CASSLEVNQPQHF.

This chain uses TRBV11-1 with TRBJ2-1, with 7 bases matching TRBD2. CDR1 and CDR2 from the germline V gene are SGHAT and FQDESV (reference sequence). This CDR3 has 14 residues. With 5 bases clipped from V and 6 bases from J, the junction kept 7 bases outside the gene matches. CDR3 protein: CASSQRTGGNEQFF. The CDR3, as DNA: TGTGCCAGCAGCCAAAGAACGGGAGGCAATGAGCAGTTCTTC.

The CDR3: CASSLGRGYGYTF. The CDR3 nucleotides read TGTGCCAGCAGCCTGGGGCGGGGCTATGGCTACACCTTC. V usage is TRBV14 and J usage is TRBJ1-2, with a tentative D call TRBD1 (5 bases). V shed 4 bases and J shed 4 bases, with 10 bases lying between them. CDR1 SGHDN and CDR2 FVKESK come from the germline V gene. The CDR3 runs 13 residues.

The chain employs TRBV5-1 and TRBJ2-3; a weak D match, TRBD1 (6 bases). This CDR3 is 15 amino acids long. Germline V gives CDR1 SGHRS, CDR2 YFSETQ. V lost 5 bases, J lost 1 base, and 14 bases lay in between. CDR3 in DNA: TGCGCCAGCAGACCCCGACAGGCAGGCACAGATACGCAGTATTTT. The encoded protein is CASRPRQAGTDTQYF.

The gene calls are TRBV7-3 and TRBJ2-2; 8 bases are a match to TRBD2. The CDR3 is 19 residues long. Germline CDR1 SGHTA, CDR2 FQGTGA. Losses at the gene ends were 1 base for V and 4 bases for J; bases not matched to a gene: 14. The CDR3 region is CASSLKELGGRIGTGELFF. CDR3 DNA sequence: TGTGCCAGCAGCTTAAAGGAGCTGGGCGGGAGGATCGGCACCGGGGAGCTGTTTTTT.

The rearrangement joins TRBV25-1 to TRBJ2-2; possible D gene TRBD1, 6 bases. Germline loops: CDR1 MGHDK, CDR2 SYGVNS. The length of the CDR3 is 15 residues. The V and J ends lost 9 bases and 1 base respectively, with 15 bases between them. As DNA, the CDR3 is TGTGCCAGGCCACAGGGAATTGAGAACACCGGGGAGCTGTTTTTT. Its translation: CARPQGIENTGELFF.

As concerns this clone: Other nucleotide sequences from this sample produce the same CDR3. The CDR3: CASSHLSYEQYF. The CDR3 DNA sequence: TGTGCCAGCAGCCACCTCTCTTACGAGCAGTACTTC. J is TRBJ2-7 and V is TRBV3-1 (or the pseudogene TRBV3-2); no clear D gene. The CDR3 runs to 12 residues. The V end was cut by 3 bases, the J end by 4 bases, with 7 bases between. CDR1 and CDR2 from the germline V gene are LGHDT and YNNKEL (reference sequence).

The gene calls are TRBV7-8 and TRBJ1-1; a possible D gene is TRBD1 (6 bases). The length of the CDR3 is 15 residues. Germline lookup yields CDR1 SGHVS and CDR2 FQNEAQ. Trimming removed 2 bases at V and 1 base at J, with 11 bases between. CDR3 DNA sequence: TGTGCCAGCAGCTTATTCACAGGGACGAACACTGAAGCTTTCTTT. Translating gives CASSLFTGTNTEAFF.

The chain joins TRBV10-3 to TRBJ1-1, with 7 bases lining up with TRBD1. CDR3 length: 14 residues. CDR1 ENHRY and CDR2 SYGVKD come from the germline V gene. The V and J ends lost 6 bases and 3 bases, in that order; junction bases with no gene match: 7. The CDR3 DNA is TGTGCCATCAGGAAAACTGACAGGGACACTGAAGCTTTCTTT. Its translation: CAIRKTDRDTEAFF.